This passage covers 23 T cell receptor beta chains from one sample sequenced in a study of cytomegalovirus exposure and HLA in healthy donors. Primers included in the PCR were 60 Vbeta and 13 Jbeta primers. Here immunoSEQ multiplex PCR was the method, and the copy in TCRdb shows in-frame clones only, minus some. Of 100,000 to 150,000 clones listed, 60% to 80% are singletons. Specimen: PBMCs. These receptors came from a woman aged 60 to 75 in good health and CMV-seropositive.

J is TRBJ2-3 and V is TRBV4-1; 15 bases are a match to TRBD2. The germline V gene encodes CDR1 MGHRA and CDR2 YSYEKL. J was trimmed by 6 bases and V by 0 bases; bases with no gene match: 4. This CDR3 has 17 amino acids. CDR3 amino acids: CASSQETGTSGGDTQYF. For the CDR3, the DNA is TGCGCCAGCAGCCAAGAAACTGGGACTAGCGGGGGGGATACGCAGTATTTT.

The chain carries TRBV7-2 and TRBJ2-1, with D perhaps TRBD2 (6 bases). V lost 0 bases and J 0 bases, leaving 18 bases between the germline ends. Germline CDR1 and CDR2: SGHTA and FQGNSA. The CDR3 is made up of 19 amino acids. The CDR3 loop reads CASSLAEAGSTSSYNEQFF. In DNA, the CDR3 is TGTGCCAGCAGCTTAGCGGAGGCGGGGTCTACGAGCTCCTACAATGAGCAGTTCTTC.

V and J are TRBV29-1 and TRBJ1-4; D is ambiguous. This CDR3 contains 13 residues. Germline lookup yields CDR1 SQVTM and CDR2 ANQGSEA. V lost 6 bases, J lost 7 bases, and 15 bases lay in between. CDR3 DNA sequence: TGCAGCGTGGACGTGGACCGGGGTGAAAAACTGTTTTTT. This sequence encodes CSVDVDRGEKLFF.

Comments on this clone: A read error may produce the germline difference seen at one junction end. The V call is TRBV5-4, the J call TRBJ2-7, with 9 bases that match TRBD1. This CDR3 is built from 15 residues. CDR1 and CDR2 from the germline V gene are SGHNT and YYREEE (reference sequence). The CDR3 DNA is TGTGCCAGCAGCTTTCCTGGGACAGGGATCCACGAGCAGTGCTTC. Amino acid sequence: CASSFPGTGIHEQCF.

The V gene is TRBV29-1, the J gene TRBJ1-2; weak D call: TRBD1 (5 bases). The CDR3 is made up of 14 amino acids. Germline V gene sequence: CDR1 SQVTM, CDR2 ANQGSEA. V was trimmed by 7 bases and J by 5 bases, leaving 20 bases between them. The CDR3 region has the DNA TGCAGCGCCTCCGGGAGCCGGGGGGAATATGGCTACACCTTC. Amino acid sequence: CSASGSRGEYGYTF. The full variable domain, in which reference TRBV29-1 and TRBJ1-2 provide the parts outside the CDR3, is SAVISQKPSRDICQRGTSLTIQCQVDSQVTMMFWYRQQPGQSLTLIATANQGSEATYESGFVIDKFPISRPNLTFSTLTVSNMSPEDSSIYLCSASGSRGEYGYTFGSGTRLTVV.

This rearrangement joins TRBV29-1 to TRBJ2-7; 7 positions agree with TRBD1. V trimming: 6 bases; J trimming: 6 bases; junction bases outside the gene matches: 11. The CDR3 has 13 residues. Germline CDR1 and CDR2: SQVTM and ANQGSEA. This CDR3 is CSVRPRDSGEQYF. CDR3 nucleotides: TGCAGCGTCAGACCCCGGGACAGTGGCGAGCAGTACTTC.

The V gene is TRBV6-1, the J gene TRBJ2-7; maybe TRBD1 (5 bases). The CDR3 contains 13 residues. Germline lookup yields CDR1 MNHNS and CDR2 SASEGT. Trimming took off 6 bases at V and 3 bases at J, with 12 bases between the two ends. CDR3 amino acids: CASRLTVHYEQYF. CDR3 nucleotide sequence: TGTGCCAGCAGGTTGACAGTACACTACGAGCAGTACTTC.

The chain has TRBV6-1 and TRBJ2-1; 8 bases align to TRBD1. The CDR3 is made up of 12 amino acids. Germline-derived CDR1 and CDR2 are MNHNS and SASEGT. V gave up 6 bases and J gave up 8 bases; unmatched junction bases: 3. The DNA for the CDR3 is TGTGCCAGCAGCGGGACAGGCCATGAGCAGTTCTTC. Its translation is CASSGTGHEQFF.

The CDR3 loop reads CASSLGSSSYEQYF. The CDR3 DNA sequence: TGTGCCAGCAGCCTCGGGTCCAGCTCCTACGAGCAGTACTTC. V is TRBV6-5 and J is TRBJ2-7; D is unclear. The germline gives CDR1 MNHEY, CDR2 SVGAGI. The CDR3 runs to 14 residues. Between the trimmed V and J ends, which lost 6 bases and 0 bases, there was a span of 12 bases.

The sample holds one count of this clone. The chain links TRBV15 to TRBJ1-4; TRBD1 might be the D (5 bases). This CDR3 has 16 amino acids. V lost 3 bases and J lost 0, with 11 bases in between. Germline values: CDR1 LNHNV, CDR2 YYDKDF (reference sequence). CDR3 sequence (DNA): TGTGCCACCAGCAGTGCGGGGGGGTCAACTAATGAAAAACTGTTTTTT. As protein: CATSSAGGSTNEKLFF.

The CDR3 reads CASSALYSGGHEQYF. As DNA, the CDR3 is TGTGCCAGCAGTGCATTGTACTCAGGGGGCCACGAGCAGTACTTC. This chain joins TRBV6-1 and TRBJ2-7; TRBD1 agrees at 8 bases. Trimming at V came to 4 bases and at J to 5 bases, leaving 10 bases not matched to a gene. The germline CDR1 and CDR2 sequences are MNHNS and SASEGT. This CDR3 contains 15 residues.

This clone showed up just once. V and J are TRBV12-5 and TRBJ1-2; the match to TRBD1 covers 9 bases. CDR3 size: 14 residues. After removal of 1 base from V and 8 bases from J, the junction contained 5 bases not matched to a gene. Germline-derived CDR1 and CDR2 are LGHNT and FRNRAP. The CDR3 region has the DNA TGTGCTAGTGGTTTGGGGGACAGGGCCGGGGGCTACACCTTC. Protein: CASGLGDRAGGYTF.

This chain uses TRBV10-2 with TRBJ2-5; weak D call: TRBD1 (5 bases). Trimming stripped 8 bases from V and 2 bases from J, with 9 bases between. From germline, CDR1 is WSHSY and CDR2 SAAADI. The CDR3 runs to 12 residues. CDR3 sequence: CASSGQQETQYF. As DNA, the CDR3 is TGCGCCAGCTCAGGACAACAAGAGACCCAGTACTTC.

This chain links TRBV6-6 with TRBJ1-4, with 11 bases matching TRBD1. This CDR3 region has 16 residues. The V and J ends lost 6 bases and 6 bases, in that order; junction bases with no gene match: 9. CDR1 and CDR2 (germline): MNHNY, SVGAGI (reference sequence). The CDR3 nucleotides read TGTGCCAGCAGCCGGGACAGGGGGGGAATTTATGAAAAACTGTTTTTT. Translation gives CASSRDRGGIYEKLFF.

This clone showed up just a few times. V usage is TRBV10-3 and J usage is TRBJ2-3, with 9 nucleotides matching TRBD2. CDR1 is ENHRY, CDR2 SYGVKD, per germline. V was pared by 2 bases and J by 6 bases, with 21 bases of the junction left unmatched. The length of the CDR3 is 20 residues. CDR3 sequence: CAISEPSSGLAGDLTDTQYF. The CDR3 DNA sequence: TGTGCCATCAGTGAGCCTTCTTCGGGTTTAGCGGGGGACCTCACGGATACGCAGTATTTT.

V and J are TRBV5-1 and TRBJ2-1, with 8 bases matching TRBD2. The germline V gene has CDR1 SGHRS and CDR2 YFSETQ. J gave up 7 bases and V 6 bases, and 15 bases lay outside the gene matches. The CDR3 spans 16 residues. The CDR3 is CASTPPGGGLGNEQFF. CDR3 in DNA: TGCGCCAGCACCCCCCCCGGGGGGGGGCTGGGTAATGAGCAGTTCTTC.

This rearrangement joins TRBV19 to TRBJ1-2; 8 nucleotides match TRBD1. From germline, CDR1 is LNHDA and CDR2 SQIVND (reference sequence). The CDR3 is 16 amino acids. The ends lost 3 bases at V and 3 bases at J; junction bases unmatched: 9. This CDR3 reads CASSMFSGGRDYGYTF. CDR3 DNA sequence: TGTGCCAGTAGTATGTTTTCAGGGGGCCGGGACTATGGCTACACCTTC.

The chain employs TRBV7-3 and TRBJ2-7; 11 positions agree with TRBD1. Germline CDR1 is SGHTA and CDR2 is FQGTGA. V shed 2 bases and J 2 bases; nucleotides not matched to a gene: 5. There are 16 residues in the CDR3. CDR3 in DNA: TGTGCCAGCAGCTTAGGGGGGACAGGGGGTACCTACGAGCAGTACTTC. This encodes CASSLGGTGGTYEQYF. The full variable domain, rest sourced from reference TRBV7-3 and TRBJ2-7, is GAGVSQTPSNKVTEKGKYVELRCDPISGHTALYWYRQSLGQGPEFLIYFQGTGAADDSGLPNDRFFAVRPEGSVSTLKIQRTERGDSAVYLCASSLGGTGGTYEQYFGPGTRLTVT.

This clone was picked up one time. The chain carries TRBV7-3 and TRBJ1-3; D is uncertain. CDR3 length: 16 amino acids. Germline-derived CDR1 and CDR2 are SGHTA and FQGTGA. Between the trimmed V and J ends, which lost 1 base and 4 bases, there was a span of 14 bases. The CDR3 region has the DNA TGTGCCAGCAGCTTAAACCCAGGAGGGCAGGGAAACACCATATATTTT. Translated: CASSLNPGGQGNTIYF. Combining the CDR3 with reference TRBV7-3 and TRBJ1-3 gives the whole variable domain GAGVSQTPSNKVTEKGKYVELRCDPISGHTALYWYRQSLGQGPEFLIYFQGTGAADDSGLPNDRFFAVRPEGSVSTLKIQRTERGDSAVYLCASSLNPGGQGNTIYFGEGSWLTVV.

The chain employs TRBV21-1 and TRBJ2-7; the D call of TRBD1 is as the table states it, not checked on the DNA. TRBV21-1 is a listed pseudogene. This CDR3 has 12 residues. The CDR3 sequence: CASSKTGGEQYF. For the CDR3, the DNA is TGTGCCAGCAGCAAGACAGGGGGCGAGCAGTACTTC.

The gene calls are TRBV10-3 and TRBJ1-1, with 9 bases matching TRBD1. Germline V gene data show CDR1 as ENHRY and CDR2 as SYGVKD. The CDR3 runs to 13 residues. V lost 10 bases and J lost 1; bases outside the gene matches: 4. The chain's CDR3 is CATGTGQNTEAFF. CDR3 DNA: TGTGCCACCGGGACAGGGCAGAACACTGAAGCTTTCTTT.

V usage is TRBV5-6 and J usage is TRBJ2-2; TRBD2 aligns across 15 bases. Looked up from germline, CDR1 is SGHDT and CDR2 is YYEEEE. V shed 2 bases and J 5 bases; nucleotides not matched to a gene: 4. The CDR3 totals 17 residues. The CDR3 protein is CASSFGTSGGRTGELFF. In nucleotides, the CDR3 is TGTGCCAGCAGCTTCGGGACTAGCGGGGGGCGGACCGGGGAGCTGTTTTTT.

V usage is TRBV2 and J usage is TRBJ2-1; 8 bases are shared with TRBD2. The germline V gene has CDR1 SNHLY and CDR2 FYNNEI. The ends lost 6 bases at V and 0 bases at J; junction bases unmatched: 10. The CDR3 sequence is 17 residues long. The CDR3 here is CASRARGGYRSYNEQFF. The CDR3 DNA is TGTGCCAGCAGGGCCCGGGGGGGGTACCGCTCCTACAATGAGCAGTTCTTC.